This T cell receptor beta chain was recovered during a study of cytomegalovirus exposure and HLA in healthy donors. This CDR3 comprises 15 residues. Per the germline V gene, CDR1 is SEHNR and CDR2 is FQNEAQ (reference sequence). V lost 4 bases to trimming and J lost 0 bases, with 9 bases between them. This clone has a handful of counts. Use of 60 Vbeta and 13 Jbeta primers characterized the PCR. TCRdb's table, derived via immunoSEQ multiplex PCR, lists solely in-frame clones and lacks some. The data hold about 130,000 clones, with 80% observed a single time. The gene calls are TRBV7-9 and TRBJ1-4; tentative D call: TRBD1 (5 bases). This receptor was taken from a woman in her forties in good health and CMV-seronegative. The sample comprised PBMCs. The CDR3 reads CASSSTDSTNEKLFF. The DNA for the CDR3 is TGTGCCAGCAGCTCGACAGACTCAACTAATGAAAAACTGTTTTTT.